The 25 T cell receptor beta chains listed next were all sequenced from one sample in a study of human T cells and chemical hapten exposure. From the RACE reads, TCRdb called clonotypes with MiXCR, one entry per CDR3 protein. The table includes 65,000 to 70,000 distinct CDR3 sequences, 10% to 11% detected once. This sample's time point: pre-sensitization, week 0. The treatment: therapeutic diphenylcyclopropenone sensitization with weekly scalp DPC. The sample was whole blood, taken in connection with sensitization to the hapten diphenylcyclopropenone (DPC). The receptors were gathered from a woman aged 45-59 years with alopecia areata. Some clones in this sample may be carry-over from other donors' samples.

This clonotype has at least ten counts. The rearrangement uses TRBV12-3 or TRBV12-4 and TRBJ2-3; TRBD1 or TRBD2 may be the D gene (5 bases each). The CDR3 length is 16 residues. The germline V and J ends were trimmed by 10 bases and 2 bases, with 22 bases remaining between them. CDR3 sequence reads: CAIKGRVNGNTDTQYF. CDR3 coding DNA: TGTGCCATCAAGGGGCGGGTCAACGGGAACACAGATACGCAGTATTTT.

This clonotype was found many times. The chain is built from TRBV20-1 and TRBJ2-7; 8 nucleotides agree with TRBD2. The CDR3 covers 15 residues. Looked up from germline, CDR1 is DFQATT and CDR2 is SNEGSKA (reference sequence). The V gene end was trimmed by 2 bases and the J gene end by 0 bases; junction bases not matched to a gene: 6. For the CDR3, the DNA is TGCAGTGCTAGACTATTGGGGACTAGCTCCTACGAGCAGTACTTC. Translation: CSARLLGTSSYEQYF.

This clonotype was observed a handful of times. V gene TRBV15 combines with J gene TRBJ1-5, with D unclear. CDR3 length: 12 amino acids. Germline CDR1 reads LNHNV; CDR2 reads YYDKDF (reference sequence). The V end lost 6 bases, the J end lost 2 bases, and 5 bases lay between the germline ends. CDR3 bases: TGTGCCACCAGGGTTGGCAATCAGCCCCAGCATTTT. As protein: CATRVGNQPQHF.

This clonotype was seen a handful of times. The V gene is TRBV11-2, the J gene TRBJ2-5, with D uncertain. V was cut by 8 bases and J by 1 base, with 17 bases left in between. This CDR3 has 15 amino acids. The germline V gene encodes CDR1 SGHAT and CDR2 FQNNGV. In nucleotides, the CDR3 is TGTGCCAGCTCCGCCTTAGGAACGGGCCAAGAGACCCAGTACTTC. Its protein product is CASSALGTGQETQYF.

The rearrangement uses TRBV4-2 and TRBJ2-7; 11 bases are a match to TRBD2. Germline CDR1 and CDR2: LGHNA and YNFKEQ. The CDR3 has 16 amino acids. Losses at the gene ends were 0 bases for V and 10 bases for J; bases not matched to a gene: 11. The CDR3 protein is CASSQDQGLAGGPQYF. DNA of the CDR3: TGTGCCAGCAGCCAAGATCAGGGTCTAGCGGGGGGTCCCCAGTACTTC.

This clonotype was recorded at least ten times. As DNA, the CDR3 is TGTGCCAGCACGACAGGGGGACCGAACACTGAAGCTTTCTTT. This translates into CASTTGGPNTEAFF. This sequence joins TRBV28 and TRBJ1-1; 9 nucleotides agree with TRBD1. J gave up 1 base and V 7 bases, and 4 bases lay outside the gene matches. This CDR3 region has 14 residues. Germline loops: CDR1 MDHEN, CDR2 SYDVKM.

This clonotype was counted a few times. V and J are TRBV6-2 or TRBV6-3 and TRBJ1-2; 9 bases are shared with TRBD1. The trim removed 0 bases at V and 8 bases at J, leaving 13 bases unmatched. There are 17 residues in the CDR3. Per the germline V gene, CDR1 is MNHEY and CDR2 is SVGEGT. The CDR3 loop reads CASSYSYSSGTGSGYTF. The DNA for the CDR3 is TGTGCCAGCAGTTACTCGTATTCCTCTGGGACAGGGAGCGGCTACACCTTC.

This clonotype was detected many times. V usage is TRBV7-9 and J usage is TRBJ2-7, with D unresolved. V dropped 5 bases and J dropped 2 bases, with 13 bases sitting between them. Germline V lookup: CDR1 SEHNR, CDR2 FQNEAQ (reference sequence). The CDR3 has 14 residues. The chain's CDR3 is CASSQTGPPYEQYF. CDR3 in DNA: TGTGCCAGCAGCCAAACCGGGCCCCCCTACGAGCAGTACTTC.

The chain recombines TRBV7-2 with TRBJ2-1; TRBD2 might be the D (6 bases). This CDR3 has 21 amino acids. CDR1 is SGHTA and CDR2 is FQGNSA in the germline V gene. V was pared by 0 bases and J by 2 bases, with 26 bases between. CDR3 nucleotides: TGTGCCAGCAGCTTAGCCCCCAGGTTACGCGGAGGCGGGACCGCCTACAATGAGCAGTTCTTC. Translating it yields CASSLAPRLRGGGTAYNEQFF.

This clonotype was detected many times. The chain recombines TRBV11-3 with TRBJ2-1; 8 bases agree with TRBD2. The CDR3 has 15 residues. Germline CDR1 reads SGHNT; CDR2 reads YENEEA. Trimming at V came to 2 bases and at J to 9 bases, leaving 9 bases not matched to a gene. The CDR3 nucleotides are TGTGCCAGCAGCTTACGAGCGGGAGTCGGTAGTGAGCAGTTCTTC. This gives the protein CASSLRAGVGSEQFF.

This clonotype was observed a handful of times. The chain uses TRBV7-3 and TRBJ2-2; no clear D gene. The V gene lost 1 base and the J gene lost 4 bases, with 7 bases spanning the gap. The germline gives CDR1 SGHTA, CDR2 FQGTGA. The CDR3 is 14 residues long. CDR3 sequence reads: CASSLMDGTGELFF. In DNA, the CDR3 is TGTGCCAGCAGCTTAATGGACGGCACCGGGGAGCTGTTTTTT.

This clonotype has ten or more counts. The chain links TRBV29-1 to TRBJ2-1, with D unclear. V lost 3 bases and J 6 bases, leaving 0 bases between the germline ends. CDR3 size: 9 residues. CDR1 is SQVTM, CDR2 ANQGSEA, per germline. The DNA for the CDR3 is TGCAGCGTTGACAATGAGCAGTTCTTC. Residues: CSVDNEQFF.

V and J are TRBV28 and TRBJ2-4, with 8 bases matching TRBD1. The CDR3 has 15 residues. V lost 4 bases, J lost 4 bases, and 6 bases stayed unmatched. Germline values: CDR1 MDHEN, CDR2 SYDVKM. CDR3 DNA: TGTGCCAGCAGTTACCCTGGGACAGGAAAAAACATTCAGTACTTC. Protein product: CASSYPGTGKNIQYF.

The J gene is TRBJ2-1, the V gene TRBV18; 10 nucleotides match TRBD2. V shed 6 bases, J shed 5 bases, and the junction held 7 bases outside the gene matches. This CDR3 is built from 15 residues. Germline-derived CDR1 and CDR2 are KGHSH and LQKENI. CDR3 amino acids: CASSSLAGPNNEQFF. In nucleotides, the CDR3 is TGTGCCAGCTCCTCACTAGCGGGGCCTAACAATGAGCAGTTCTTC.

The sample holds a few counts of this clonotype. The genes are TRBV4-2 and TRBJ1-4, with 9 bases fitting TRBD1. The germline CDR1 and CDR2 sequences are LGHNA and YNFKEQ. Germline trimming cut 4 bases from V and 0 bases from J; bases unmatched to any gene: 6. CDR3 length: 17 amino acids. CDR3 nucleotides: TGTGCCAGCAGCCCCACAGGGGGCCTGGCAACTAATGAAAAACTGTTTTTT. The encoded protein is CASSPTGGLATNEKLFF.

At least ten counts were recorded for this clonotype. The rearrangement uses TRBV5-1 and TRBJ1-1, with 10 nucleotides matching TRBD1. The CDR3 has 17 amino acids. The V gene end was trimmed by 3 bases and the J gene end by 4 bases; junction bases not matched to a gene: 12. From germline, CDR1 is SGHRS and CDR2 YFSETQ. The CDR3 DNA sequence: TGCGCCAGCAGCTGGTTGGGACAGGGGAAAAAGCCCACTGAAGCTTTCTTT. It codes for CASSWLGQGKKPTEAFF.

This clonotype was counted a few times. V is TRBV7-8 and J is TRBJ1-2; the D gene is possibly TRBD1 (5 bases). The CDR3 loop spans 12 amino acids. Germline-derived CDR1 and CDR2 are SGHVS and FQNEAQ. Trimming shortened V by 5 bases and J by 6 bases, and 10 bases separated the two germline ends. The CDR3 protein is CASSRGGNGYTF. The CDR3 nucleotides read TGTGCCAGCAGCCGGGGGGGTAATGGCTACACCTTC.

This clonotype came up many times. The J gene is TRBJ2-3, the V gene TRBV18; no firm D call. In germline, CDR1 is KGHSH, CDR2 LQKENI. Trimming cost V 3 bases and J 0 bases, with 4 bases left between them. The CDR3 spans 13 residues. For the CDR3, the DNA is TGTGCCAGCTCACCGCCTAGCACAGATACGCAGTATTTT. Its protein product is CASSPPSTDTQYF.

The rearrangement uses TRBV28 and TRBJ2-4; 9 bases line up with TRBD1. There are 15 residues in the CDR3. The V and J ends lost 6 bases and 6 bases, in that order; junction bases with no gene match: 9. Germline CDR1 reads MDHEN; CDR2 reads SYDVKM. As DNA, the CDR3 is TGTGCCAGCAGACCGGACAGGGGCGCTCTAAACATTCAGTACTTC. This encodes CASRPDRGALNIQYF.

The table lists this clonotype with many counts. The genes are TRBV7-9 and TRBJ1-5; perhaps TRBD1 as D (6 bases). The ends were cut back, 5 bases at V and 0 bases at J, with 14 bases in the middle. The CDR3 length is 16 residues. Germline CDR1 SEHNR, CDR2 FQNEAQ (reference sequence). The CDR3 is CASSAQTGNSNQPQHF. CDR3 nucleotide sequence: TGTGCCAGCAGCGCTCAAACAGGGAATAGCAATCAGCCCCAGCATTTT.

This clonotype was recorded many times. The genes are TRBV12-3 or TRBV12-4 and TRBJ2-1; D is undetermined. Deletions cut 4 bases from V and 5 bases from J, with 6 bases between. CDR3 size: 12 residues. For the CDR3, the DNA is TGTGCCAGCAGTTCAAGCGACAATGAGCAGTTCTTC. This translates into CASSSSDNEQFF.

This clonotype was observed at least ten times. Written as DNA, the CDR3 is TGTGCCAGCAGCTTAGCCCGTAGGTCAGGGAGCACAGATACGCAGTATTTT. As protein: CASSLARRSGSTDTQYF. The chain recombines TRBV11-3 with TRBJ2-3, with a possible D match to TRBD1 (5 bases). V gave up 1 base and J gave up 0 bases, with 14 bases separating them. Germline V gene data show CDR1 as SGHNT and CDR2 as YENEEA. The CDR3 is made up of 17 amino acids.

This clonotype was recorded many times. This chain connects TRBV7-9 to TRBJ2-3, with 9 bases fitting TRBD2. The CDR3 extends over 16 amino acids. Germline lookup yields CDR1 SEHNR and CDR2 FQNEAQ (reference sequence). V shed 2 bases and J 3 bases; nucleotides not matched to a gene: 6. CDR3 residues: CASSLSLAGLTDTQYF. CDR3 sequence (DNA): TGTGCCAGCAGCTTAAGCCTAGCGGGGTTGACAGATACGCAGTATTTT.

Notes on this clonotype: This clone may be a read error of a much larger clone one base away. V and J are TRBV28 and TRBJ2-7; D not certain. V was pared by 7 bases and J by 5 bases, with 15 bases between. Germline V gene lookup returns CDR1 MDHEN and CDR2 SYDVKM. This CDR3 contains 13 residues. The CDR3 reads CASMRQLFDEQYF. The CDR3 DNA reads TGTGCCAGCATGCGGCAGCTCTTTGACGAGCAGTACTTC. Combining the CDR3 with reference TRBV28 and TRBJ2-7 gives the whole variable domain DVKVTQSSRYLVKRTGEKVFLECVQDMDHENMFWYRQDPGLGLRLIYFSYDVKMKEKGDIPEGYSVSREKKERFSLILESASTNQTSMYLCASMRQLFDEQYFGPGTRLTVT.

This clonotype showed up many times. The CDR3 sequence is CASSPGQGSHEQYF. CDR3 sequence (DNA): TGTGCCAGCAGCCCGGGACAGGGGTCCCACGAGCAGTACTTC. The chain couples TRBV7-9 to TRBJ2-7; 10 bases agree with TRBD1. The junction had 6 bases not matched to a gene; V was cut back by 5 bases and J by 5 bases. There are 14 residues in the CDR3. Germline V gene lookup returns CDR1 SEHNR and CDR2 FQNEAQ (reference sequence).